The text below deals with one T cell receptor (beta chain). Its antigen is undetermined. These data are taken from a study of a mutant IDH1 vaccine in newly diagnosed glioma. Study-level findings and limits: Among top peripheral T cell clonotypes, changes seemed unrelated to pseudoprogression.

CDR1 SGHRS and CDR2 YFSETQ come from the germline V gene. V was cut by 8 bases and J by 3 bases, with 3 bases left in between. The length of the CDR3 is 9 residues. Profiling relied on immunoSEQ multiplex PCR, and the TCRdb table lists in-frame clones only, not all of them. Of tens of thousands of clones in the sample, around 81% were seen once. Described time point: week 35, safety follow-up. Alongside topical imiquimod, each dose of vaccine comprised 300 ug of mutant IDH1 20-mer peptide. V usage is TRBV5-1 and J usage is TRBJ2-7, with D uncertain. The input for sequencing was PBMCs, taken from a glioma patient whose treatment included an IDH1 peptide vaccine. This receptor was identified in a woman aged 40 to 50 with glioma. Some clones in this sample may be carry-over from other donors' samples. DNA for the CDR3: TGCGCCAGTGGCTACGAGCAGTACTTC. Translation: CASGYEQYF.